One and the same sample provided the 18 T cell receptor beta chains below, sequenced in a study of graft-versus-host responses after intestinal transplantation (dated by TCRdb to the early 2020s). The sample's time point, from its label and the paper: cells obtained before transplantation from donor or recipient. The library was made by the immunoSEQ multiplex PCR assay. As stored in TCRdb, this immuneACCESS dataset retains in-frame rearrangements with V and J assigned. A fraction of the clones does not appear; measured against another copy, unresolved V genes explain less than half of the discrepancy, and the remainder lacks a known reason. In this sample the table shows more than 80,000 clones, roughly 91% of which occur a single time. The top ten constitute 0.3% to 0.4% of the sample. No antigen has been assigned to these receptors. The sample in question was unstimulated CD4+ T cells sorted from spleen or lymph node cells, obtained before intestinal transplant. The source is a human donor who received an intestinal transplant.

The chain employs TRBV18 and TRBJ2-5, with 8 bases that match TRBD2. The CDR3 has 18 residues. CDR1 and CDR2 from the germline V gene are KGHSH and LQKENI. J was trimmed by 4 bases and V by 3 bases; bases with no gene match: 16. CDR3 residues: CASSPIFAGGGAGETQYF. For the CDR3, the DNA is TGTGCCAGCTCACCTATATTTGCGGGAGGAGGGGCTGGAGAGACCCAGTACTTC.

Details on this clone: Other nucleotide sequences in the sample specify the same CDR3. The chain has TRBV5-1 and TRBJ1-1, with 8 nucleotides matching TRBD1. The CDR3 has 15 amino acids. Germline V CDR1 and CDR2: SGHRS, YFSETQ. V was pared by 0 bases and J by 0 bases, with 1 base of the junction left unmatched. The CDR3 DNA reads as TGCGCCAGCAGCTTGGCCAGGGGGCTGAACACTGAAGCTTTCTTT. Translation: CASSLARGLNTEAFF. The full variable domain, with the rest looked up from reference TRBV5-1 and TRBJ1-1, is KAGVTQTPRYLIKTRGQQVTLSCSPISGHRSVSWYQQTPGQGLQFLFEYFSETQRNKGNFPGRFSGRQFSNSRSEMNVSTLELGDSALYLCASSLARGLNTEAFFGQGTRLTVV.

The V and J genes are TRBV30 and TRBJ2-1; no clear D gene. The CDR3 loop spans 12 amino acids. The germline CDR1 and CDR2 sequences are GTSNPN and SVGIG (reference sequence). The germline V and J ends were trimmed by 4 bases and 5 bases, with 9 bases remaining between them. The CDR3 sequence is CAWKLRDNEQFF. In DNA, the CDR3 is TGTGCCTGGAAACTAAGAGACAATGAGCAGTTCTTC.

The chain has TRBV6-1 and TRBJ2-1, with 11 positions matching TRBD2. Germline V lookup: CDR1 MNHNS, CDR2 SASEGT. V was clipped by 0 bases and J by 4 bases; unmatched bases: 5. CDR3 length: 17 amino acids. The CDR3 region has the DNA TGTGCCAGCAGTGAAGCGTTGGCTAGCGGGGGGTACAATGAGCAGTTCTTC. Amino acid sequence: CASSEALASGGYNEQFF.

The chain combines TRBV4-2 with TRBJ1-2; 9 nucleotides line up with TRBD1. With V trimmed by 6 bases and J by 3 bases, 20 bases remained unmatched. Germline CDR1 LGHNA, CDR2 YNFKEQ. CDR3 size: 19 residues. The CDR3 sequence is CASRVDVRGEDRGDYGYTF. In DNA form, the CDR3 reads TGTGCCAGCAGAGTCGATGTTCGAGGCGAGGACAGGGGAGACTATGGCTACACCTTC.

This chain uses TRBV5-4 with TRBJ1-1, with D unclear. Trimming stripped 0 bases from V and 7 bases from J, with 7 bases between. The V gene's germline CDR1 is SGHNT and CDR2 YYREEE (reference sequence). The CDR3 totals 12 residues. In DNA, the CDR3 is TGTGCCAGCAGCTTGGAACACCTTGAAGCTTTCTTT. Protein product: CASSLEHLEAFF.

The chain couples TRBV10-3 to TRBJ1-5, with 10 bases fitting TRBD1. Germline V gene sequence: CDR1 ENHRY, CDR2 SYGVKD. The J segment lost 6 bases and the V segment lost 3 bases, leaving 8 bases of the junction unmatched. This CDR3 region has 16 residues. CDR3 sequence reads: CAISESAGTGVQPQHF. For the CDR3, the DNA is TGTGCCATCAGTGAAAGCGCCGGGACAGGGGTTCAGCCCCAGCATTTT.

The rearrangement joins TRBV9 to TRBJ2-2; D remains unclear. The CDR3 sequence is 12 residues long. The germline V and J ends were trimmed by 0 bases and 8 bases, with 5 bases remaining between them. Germline V gene lookup returns CDR1 SGDLS and CDR2 YYNGEE. The CDR3 reads CASSVDGGELFF. As DNA, the CDR3 is TGTGCCAGCAGCGTAGACGGGGGGGAGCTGTTTTTT.

This sequence joins TRBV10-3 and TRBJ2-7; 7 bases align to TRBD2. Trimming took 0 bases from V and 3 from J; bases not matched to a gene: 2. The CDR3 consists of 14 residues. CDR1 ENHRY and CDR2 SYGVKD come from the germline V gene. CDR3 bases: TGTGCCATCAGTGAGTCGGGAGGGGTCTACGAGCAGTACTTC. Protein: CAISESGGVYEQYF.

This chain uses TRBV5-4 with TRBJ2-3; 7 bases are shared with TRBD2. The CDR3 has 17 amino acids. Per germline, CDR1 SGHNT and CDR2 YYREEE (reference sequence). The trim removed 4 bases at V and 1 base at J, leaving 12 bases unmatched. The CDR3 DNA reads TGTGCCAGCAGCAACAGACGAGCGGGACCCGGCACAGATACGCAGTATTTT. This codes for CASSNRRAGPGTDTQYF.

The rearrangement uses TRBV28 and TRBJ1-5, with unresolved D. This CDR3 is 13 amino acids long. Trimming removed 6 bases from V and 2 bases from J, with 8 bases in between. CDR1 and CDR2 (germline): MDHEN, SYDVKM. CDR3 sequence reads: CASRLDGNQPQHF. In DNA, the CDR3 is TGTGCCAGCAGACTAGACGGCAATCAGCCCCAGCATTTT.

The chain has TRBV2 and TRBJ1-2; D not certain. Per germline, CDR1 SNHLY and CDR2 FYNNEI. V lost 3 bases, J lost 5 bases, and 7 bases lay in between. The CDR3 totals 12 residues. This chain's CDR3 is CASSEGKYGYTF. Here the CDR3 DNA reads TGTGCCAGCAGTGAGGGCAAGTATGGCTACACCTTC.

This rearrangement joins TRBV7-2 to TRBJ2-3, with D unclear. Germline V gene sequence: CDR1 SGHTA, CDR2 FQGNSA. With 0 bases removed from V and 9 bases from J, the gap between germline ends came to 13 bases. This CDR3 contains 14 residues. CDR3 loop: CASSLAHPSPTQYF. DNA of the CDR3: TGTGCCAGCAGCTTAGCGCACCCGAGCCCGACGCAGTATTTT.

The rearrangement joins TRBV12-5 to TRBJ2-7, with unresolved D. Trimming shortened V by 1 base and J by 4 bases, and 5 bases separated the two germline ends. CDR1 and CDR2 from the germline V gene are LGHNT and FRNRAP. The CDR3 is made up of 12 amino acids. CDR3 coding DNA: TGTGCTAGTGGTTTGGCCCCTTACGAGCAGTACTTC. Its translation is CASGLAPYEQYF.

This clone was picked up one time. The rearrangement links TRBV9 to TRBJ2-1, with D possibly being TRBD2 (6 bases). V was trimmed by 3 bases and J by 8 bases, leaving 12 bases between them. Germline V CDR1 and CDR2: SGDLS, YYNGEE. This CDR3 has 13 amino acids. CDR3 nucleotide sequence: TGTGCCAGCAGCGCCGGGACTTTTGATGAGCAGTTCTTC. This gives the protein CASSAGTFDEQFF.

The chain carries TRBV28 and TRBJ2-5; 9 positions match TRBD1. With 4 bases clipped from V and 5 bases from J, the junction kept 2 bases outside the gene matches. The germline V gene has CDR1 MDHEN and CDR2 SYDVKM. The CDR3 loop spans 13 amino acids. The CDR3 reads CASSSGQGETQYF. Written as DNA, the CDR3 is TGTGCCAGCAGTTCCGGACAGGGGGAGACCCAGTACTTC.

This chain links TRBV27 with TRBJ1-2, with unresolved D. This CDR3 is built from 13 residues. The germline V gene encodes CDR1 MNHEY and CDR2 SMNVEV (reference sequence). V lost 3 bases, J lost 5 bases, and 10 bases lay in between. The CDR3 DNA reads as TGTGCCAGCAGTTTTGAGGGTAATTATGGCTACACCTTC. This encodes CASSFEGNYGYTF.

This rearrangement joins TRBV5-1 to TRBJ2-7, with TRBD2 as a possible D gene (6 bases). The germline gives CDR1 SGHRS, CDR2 YFSETQ. The CDR3 runs to 14 residues. Trimming removed 0 bases at V and 4 bases at J, with 11 bases between. The CDR3 DNA reads as TGCGCCAGCAGCTTGGCCGGGGGTGCTTACGAGCAGTACTTC. Amino acids: CASSLAGGAYEQYF. The entire variable domain, with the rest obtained from reference TRBV5-1 and TRBJ2-7, is as follows: KAGVTQTPRYLIKTRGQQVTLSCSPISGHRSVSWYQQTPGQGLQFLFEYFSETQRNKGNFPGRFSGRQFSNSRSEMNVSTLELGDSALYLCASSLAGGAYEQYFGPGTRLTVT.